One TCR beta chain is described in this entry. Its target is not known. A junction boundary mismatches the germline segment, possibly from a read error. This specimen comes from a study of cytomegalovirus exposure and HLA in healthy donors. Study-level results: CMV serostatus alone was available as immune exposure information. Overall, approximately 150 TCR beta chains were annotated as cytomegalovirus-associated.

Germline CDR1 reads SGHTA; CDR2 reads FQGTGA. The CDR3 spans 16 residues. PCR involved 60 Vbeta and 13 Jbeta primers. Only in-frame clones appear in the TCRdb table, and some are missing; sequencing was by immunoSEQ multiplex PCR. The sample consists of about 190,000 clones, around 79% of them appearing once. The study sampled nominally healthy donors, though unrecorded immune exposures were likely. The gene calls are TRBV7-3 and TRBJ2-3; 9 nucleotides line up with TRBD2. Material for sequencing was PBMCs. This clonotype was obtained from a woman under 30 in good health and CMV-seronegative. The CDR3 loop reads CASSITAGGFTDTQYF. The CDR3 region has the DNA TGTGCCAGCAGCATAACAGCGGGAGGATTCACAGATACGCAGTATTTT.